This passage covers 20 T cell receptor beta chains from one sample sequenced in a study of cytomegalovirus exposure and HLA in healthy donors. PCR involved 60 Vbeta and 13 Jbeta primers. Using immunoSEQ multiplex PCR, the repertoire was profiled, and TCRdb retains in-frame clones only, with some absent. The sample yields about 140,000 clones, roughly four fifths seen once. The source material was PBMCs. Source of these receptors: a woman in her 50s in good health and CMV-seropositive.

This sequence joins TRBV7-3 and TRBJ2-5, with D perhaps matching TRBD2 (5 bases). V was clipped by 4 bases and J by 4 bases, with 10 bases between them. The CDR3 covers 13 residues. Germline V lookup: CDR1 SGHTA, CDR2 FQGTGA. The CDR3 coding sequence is TGTGCCAGCAGCTCTCGACGGGGAGAGACCCAGTACTTC. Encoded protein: CASSSRRGETQYF.

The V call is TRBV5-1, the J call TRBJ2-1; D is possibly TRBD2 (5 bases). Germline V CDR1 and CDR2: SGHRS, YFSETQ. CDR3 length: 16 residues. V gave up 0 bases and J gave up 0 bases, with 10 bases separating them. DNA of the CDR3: TGCGCCAGCAGCTTGGCGGGCGGGCACTCCTACAATGAGCAGTTCTTC. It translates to CASSLAGGHSYNEQFF.

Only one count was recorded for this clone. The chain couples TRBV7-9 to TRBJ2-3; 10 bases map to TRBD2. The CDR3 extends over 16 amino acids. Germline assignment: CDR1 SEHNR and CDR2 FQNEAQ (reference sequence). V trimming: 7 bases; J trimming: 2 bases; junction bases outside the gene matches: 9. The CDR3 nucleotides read TGTGCCAGCAACCAACTAGCGGGGAGTACCACAGATACGCAGTATTTT. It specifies CASNQLAGSTTDTQYF.

CDR3 nucleotides: TGCGCCAGCAGCATGGAGGGGAATCAGCCCCAGCATTTT. Amino acids: CASSMEGNQPQHF. The chain links TRBV5-1 to TRBJ1-5, with TRBD1 as a possible D gene (5 bases). V was pared by 4 bases and J by 4 bases, with 9 bases between. CDR1 is SGHRS, CDR2 YFSETQ, per germline. The CDR3 runs to 13 residues. Supplemented by reference TRBV5-1 and TRBJ1-5, the full variable domain reads KAGVTQTPRYLIKTRGQQVTLSCSPISGHRSVSWYQQTPGQGLQFLFEYFSETQRNKGNFPGRFSGRQFSNSRSEMNVSTLELGDSALYLCASSMEGNQPQHFGDGTRLSIL.

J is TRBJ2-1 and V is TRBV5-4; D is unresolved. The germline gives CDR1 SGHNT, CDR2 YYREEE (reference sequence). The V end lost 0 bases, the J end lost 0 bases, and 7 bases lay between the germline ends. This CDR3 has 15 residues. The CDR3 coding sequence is TGTGCCAGCAGCTTGGGGGCGAGCTCCTACAATGAGCAGTTCTTC. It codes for CASSLGASSYNEQFF.

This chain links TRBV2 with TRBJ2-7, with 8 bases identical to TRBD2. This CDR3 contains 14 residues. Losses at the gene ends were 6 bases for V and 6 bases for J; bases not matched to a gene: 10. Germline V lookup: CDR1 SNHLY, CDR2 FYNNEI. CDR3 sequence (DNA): TGTGCCAGCAGCACCGGGACTAGGCTTCTCGAGCAGTACTTC. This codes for CASSTGTRLLEQYF.

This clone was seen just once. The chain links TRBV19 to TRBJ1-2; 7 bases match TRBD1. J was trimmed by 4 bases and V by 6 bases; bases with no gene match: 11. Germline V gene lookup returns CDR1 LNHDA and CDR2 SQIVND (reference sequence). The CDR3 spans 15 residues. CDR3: CASSLNTGESYGYTF. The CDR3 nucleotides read TGTGCCAGTAGCCTCAATACAGGGGAAAGCTATGGCTACACCTTC.

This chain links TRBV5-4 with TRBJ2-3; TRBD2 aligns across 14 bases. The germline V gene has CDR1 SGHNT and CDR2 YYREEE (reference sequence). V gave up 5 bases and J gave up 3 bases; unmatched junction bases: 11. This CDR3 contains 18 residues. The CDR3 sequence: CASRGTSGGLWGTDTQYF. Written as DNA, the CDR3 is TGTGCCAGCAGAGGGACTAGCGGGGGTTTGTGGGGGACAGATACGCAGTATTTT. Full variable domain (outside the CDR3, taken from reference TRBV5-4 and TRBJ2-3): ETGVTQSPTHLIKTRGQQVTLRCSSQSGHNTVSWYQQALGQGPQFIFQYYREEENGRGNFPPRFSGLQFPNYSSELNVNALELDDSALYLCASRGTSGGLWGTDTQYFGPGTRLTVL.

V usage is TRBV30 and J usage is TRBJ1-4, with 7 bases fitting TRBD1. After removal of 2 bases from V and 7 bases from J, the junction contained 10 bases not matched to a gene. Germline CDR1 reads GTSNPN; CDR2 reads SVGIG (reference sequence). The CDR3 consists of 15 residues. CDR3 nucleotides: TGTGCCTGGAGTAGGACAGGAATCCAGGGTGAAAAACTGTTTTTT. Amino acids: CAWSRTGIQGEKLFF.

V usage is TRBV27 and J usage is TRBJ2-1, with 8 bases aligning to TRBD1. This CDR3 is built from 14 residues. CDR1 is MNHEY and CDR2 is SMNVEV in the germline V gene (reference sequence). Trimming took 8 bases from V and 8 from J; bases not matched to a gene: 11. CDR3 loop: CASGLRTGFYEQFF. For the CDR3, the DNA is TGTGCCAGCGGGCTCAGGACAGGGTTCTATGAGCAGTTCTTC.

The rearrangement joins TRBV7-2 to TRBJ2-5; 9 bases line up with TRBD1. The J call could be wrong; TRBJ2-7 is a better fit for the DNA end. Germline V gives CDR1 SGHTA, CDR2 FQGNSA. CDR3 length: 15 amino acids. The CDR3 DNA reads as TGTGCCAGCAGCAGACTCGGGACAGGGCGTTACGAGCAGTACTTC. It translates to CASSRLGTGRYEQYF.

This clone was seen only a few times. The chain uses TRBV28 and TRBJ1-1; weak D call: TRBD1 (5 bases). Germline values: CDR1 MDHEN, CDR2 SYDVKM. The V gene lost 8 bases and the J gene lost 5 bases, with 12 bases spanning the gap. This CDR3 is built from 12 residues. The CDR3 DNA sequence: TGTGCCAGCTATTTACGGGGGACTGAAGCTTTCTTT. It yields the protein CASYLRGTEAFF.

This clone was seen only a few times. Here the CDR3 DNA reads TGTGCCTGGAGTACTCCGGGACAGGGGAGCTCCTACGAGCAGTACTTC. This translates into CAWSTPGQGSSYEQYF. V is TRBV30 and J is TRBJ2-7, with 10 bases aligning to TRBD1. Germline CDR1 reads GTSNPN; CDR2 reads SVGIG (reference sequence). This CDR3 comprises 16 residues. Trimming took 2 bases from V and 0 from J; bases not matched to a gene: 7. The full variable domain, completed using reference TRBV30 and TRBJ2-7, is SQTIHQWPATLVQPVGSPLSLECTVEGTSNPNLYWYRQAAGRGLQLLFYSVGIGQISSEVPQNLSASRPQDRQFILSSKKLLLSDSGFYLCAWSTPGQGSSYEQYFGPGTRLTVT.

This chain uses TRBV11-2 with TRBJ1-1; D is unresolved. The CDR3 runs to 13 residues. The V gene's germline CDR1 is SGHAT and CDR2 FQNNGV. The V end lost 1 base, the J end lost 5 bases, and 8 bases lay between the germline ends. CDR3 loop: CASSLAPGTEAFF. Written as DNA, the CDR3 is TGTGCCAGCAGCTTAGCCCCCGGGACTGAAGCTTTCTTT.

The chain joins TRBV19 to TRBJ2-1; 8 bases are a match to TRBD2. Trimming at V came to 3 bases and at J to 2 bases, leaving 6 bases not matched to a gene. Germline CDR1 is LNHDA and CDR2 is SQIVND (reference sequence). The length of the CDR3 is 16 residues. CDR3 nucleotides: TGTGCCAGTAGTATCCAAGCGGGGGTCACCTACAATGAGCAGTTCTTC. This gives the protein CASSIQAGVTYNEQFF.

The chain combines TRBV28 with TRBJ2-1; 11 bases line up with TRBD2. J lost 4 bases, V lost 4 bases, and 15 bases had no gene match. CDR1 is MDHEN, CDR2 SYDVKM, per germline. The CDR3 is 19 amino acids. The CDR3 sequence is CASSSQFSGRANLYNEQFF. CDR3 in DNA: TGTGCCAGCAGTTCCCAATTTAGCGGGAGGGCCAACTTATACAATGAGCAGTTCTTC.

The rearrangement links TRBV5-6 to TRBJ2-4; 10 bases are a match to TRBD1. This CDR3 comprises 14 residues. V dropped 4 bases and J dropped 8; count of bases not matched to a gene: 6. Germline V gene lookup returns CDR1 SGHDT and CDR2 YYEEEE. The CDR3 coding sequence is TGTGCCAGCAGCAGAGGGACAGGGGTGGACATTCAGTACTTC. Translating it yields CASSRGTGVDIQYF. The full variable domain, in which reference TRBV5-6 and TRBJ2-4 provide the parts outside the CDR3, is DAGVTQSPTHLIKTRGQQVTLRCSPKSGHDTVSWYQQALGQGPQFIFQYYEEEERQRGNFPDRFSGHQFPNYSSELNVNALLLGDSALYLCASSRGTGVDIQYFGAGTRLSVL.

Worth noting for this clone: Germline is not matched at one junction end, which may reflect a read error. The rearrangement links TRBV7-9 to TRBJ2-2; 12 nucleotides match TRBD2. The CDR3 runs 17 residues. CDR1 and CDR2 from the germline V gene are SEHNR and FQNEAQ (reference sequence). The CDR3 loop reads CSSSLPPSGRATGELFF. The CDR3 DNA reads TGTTCCAGCAGCTTACCCCCTAGCGGGAGGGCCACCGGGGAGCTGTTTTTT.

The CDR3 DNA follows: TGTGCCAGCAGCCTGGGACAGATAATTGGAAACACCATATATTTT. Protein: CASSLGQIIGNTIYF. The chain has TRBV5-8 and TRBJ1-3; 7 bases map to TRBD1. Trimming took 4 bases from V and 3 from J; bases not matched to a gene: 7. This CDR3 has 15 residues. CDR1 and CDR2 from the germline V gene are SGHTS and YDEGEE.

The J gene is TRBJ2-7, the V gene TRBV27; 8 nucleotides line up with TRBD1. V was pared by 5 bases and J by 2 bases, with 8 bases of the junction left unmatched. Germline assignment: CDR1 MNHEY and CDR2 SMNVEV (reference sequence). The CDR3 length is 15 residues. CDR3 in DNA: TGTGCCAGCAGTCTCCGGGACAGGAGCACCTACGAGCAGTACTTC. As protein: CASSLRDRSTYEQYF.